This passage covers 12 T cell receptor beta chains from one sample sequenced in a study of graft-versus-host responses after intestinal transplantation. Their antigens are not known. Profiled with immunoSEQ multiplex PCR; TCRdb holds only in-frame clones, not every one. Of about 100,000 clones listed, roughly 87% are singletons. The source was unstimulated CD4+ T cells sorted from spleen or lymph node cells, collected before transplant. The receptor set was obtained from a human donor who was the organ donor for an intestinal transplant.

The chain carries TRBV6-6 and TRBJ2-3; D uncertain. Germline-derived CDR1 and CDR2 are MNHNY and SVGAGI (reference sequence). This CDR3 has 13 residues. Between the trimmed V and J ends, which lost 5 bases and 2 bases, there was a span of 8 bases. DNA for the CDR3: TGTGCCAGCAGTCTAGATAACACAGATACGCAGTATTTT. This encodes CASSLDNTDTQYF.

This chain uses TRBV5-1 with TRBJ2-1; D is unresolved. The germline V and J ends were trimmed by 3 bases and 3 bases, with 13 bases remaining between them. The CDR3 has 15 residues. Germline V gives CDR1 SGHRS, CDR2 YFSETQ. The CDR3 DNA follows: TGCGCCAGCAGCTCCAGTGGTAGCTTCTACAATGAGCAGTTCTTC. This translates into CASSSSGSFYNEQFF. Full variable domain (missing parts from reference TRBV5-1 and TRBJ2-1): KAGVTQTPRYLIKTRGQQVTLSCSPISGHRSVSWYQQTPGQGLQFLFEYFSETQRNKGNFPGRFSGRQFSNSRSEMNVSTLELGDSALYLCASSSSGSFYNEQFFGPGTRLTVL.

This clone has just one count. The chain is built from TRBV28 and TRBJ2-3, with D unclear. CDR1 and CDR2 (germline): MDHEN, SYDVKM. The V end lost 3 bases, the J end lost 0 bases, and 16 bases lay between the germline ends. CDR3 size: 17 residues. CDR3 residues: CASSFPQARSSTDTQYF. DNA for the CDR3: TGTGCCAGCAGTTTCCCCCAGGCCAGATCTAGCACAGATACGCAGTATTTT. The entire variable domain, with the rest obtained from reference TRBV28 and TRBJ2-3, is as follows: DVKVTQSSRYLVKRTGEKVFLECVQDMDHENMFWYRQDPGLGLRLIYFSYDVKMKEKGDIPEGYSVSREKKERFSLILESASTNQTSMYLCASSFPQARSSTDTQYFGPGTRLTVL.

V is TRBV27 and J is TRBJ2-5; 11 bases line up with TRBD2. The CDR3 length is 16 residues. In germline, CDR1 is MNHEY, CDR2 SMNVEV (reference sequence). Losses at the gene ends were 4 bases for V and 1 base for J; bases not matched to a gene: 5. CDR3 DNA: TGTGCCAGCAGTTCCACCGGGACTAGCGGCCAAGAGACCCAGTACTTC. Amino acid sequence: CASSSTGTSGQETQYF.

This clone has just a few counts. The chain joins TRBV5-1 to TRBJ2-7; D is unresolved. Trimming stripped 1 base from V and 1 base from J, with 6 bases between. This CDR3 comprises 13 residues. CDR1 SGHRS and CDR2 YFSETQ come from the germline V gene. In DNA, the CDR3 is TGCGCCAGCAGCTTGTATACTTCCTACGAGCAGTACTTC. Protein product: CASSLYTSYEQYF.

The V call is TRBV19, the J call TRBJ2-7, with D possibly matching TRBD1 (5 bases). Germline assignment: CDR1 LNHDA and CDR2 SQIVND (reference sequence). V was shortened by 1 base and J by 2 bases, with 12 bases between the two germline ends. The CDR3 runs 15 residues. CDR3 amino acids: CASSIAYIGAYEQYF. For the CDR3, the DNA is TGTGCCAGTAGTATAGCCTATATAGGGGCCTACGAGCAGTACTTC.

The V call is TRBV19, the J call TRBJ2-1, with a possible D match to TRBD2 (6 bases). This CDR3 has 14 residues. Germline values: CDR1 LNHDA, CDR2 SQIVND (reference sequence). With 3 bases removed from V and 8 bases from J, the gap between germline ends came to 14 bases. DNA for the CDR3: TGTGCCAGTAGTATGGGTGGCGGGGCGCATGAGCAGTTCTTC. It encodes CASSMGGGAHEQFF.

V and J are TRBV5-1 and TRBJ1-1, with 8 positions matching TRBD1. From germline, CDR1 is SGHRS and CDR2 YFSETQ. This CDR3 contains 19 residues. V shed 0 bases, J shed 0 bases, and the junction held 13 bases outside the gene matches. CDR3 in amino acids: CASSLGTGGRSLMNTEAFF. The CDR3 bases are TGCGCCAGCAGCTTGGGTACAGGGGGGAGGAGTTTGATGAACACTGAAGCTTTCTTT.

The table lists this clone with a count of one. CDR3 in DNA: TGTGCCAGTAACAGGGAGCCTTATGAAAAACTGTTTTTT. Protein sequence: CASNREPYEKLFF. The chain recombines TRBV2 with TRBJ1-4; weak D call: TRBD1 (6 bases). The CDR3 spans 13 residues. Germline V gives CDR1 SNHLY, CDR2 FYNNEI. V was cut by 9 bases and J by 6 bases, with 14 bases left in between. Full variable domain (missing parts from reference TRBV2 and TRBJ1-4): EPEVTQTPSHQVTQMGQEVILRCVPISNHLYFYWYRQILGQKVEFLVSFYNNEISEKSEIFDDQFSVERPDGSNFTLKIRSTKLEDSAMYFCASNREPYEKLFFGSGTQLSVL.

The chain is built from TRBV19 and TRBJ1-1, with unresolved D. Germline assignment: CDR1 LNHDA and CDR2 SQIVND (reference sequence). This CDR3 is built from 14 residues. Between the trimmed V and J ends, which lost 3 bases and 1 base, there was a span of 9 bases. The CDR3 loop reads CASSISRENTEAFF. The DNA of the CDR3 is TGTGCCAGTAGTATTTCGCGGGAGAACACTGAAGCTTTCTTT.

The chain has TRBV5-6 and TRBJ1-6; the D gene is possibly TRBD1 (5 bases). CDR3 length: 14 residues. Germline values: CDR1 SGHDT, CDR2 YYEEEE. Trimming took 1 base from V and 8 from J, leaving 10 bases between them. Here the CDR3 reads CASSLWDFDSPLHF. CDR3 nucleotide sequence: TGTGCCAGCAGCTTGTGGGACTTCGATTCACCCCTCCACTTT.

The V gene is TRBV6-1, the J gene TRBJ2-7; 10 bases are shared with TRBD1. CDR1 MNHNS and CDR2 SASEGT come from the germline V gene. The CDR3 spans 17 residues. With 2 bases clipped from V and 2 bases from J, the junction kept 9 bases outside the gene matches. CDR3 sequence reads: CASSESIRGTGAYEQYF. The CDR3 nucleotides are TGTGCCAGCAGTGAATCTATTAGGGGGACAGGGGCCTACGAGCAGTACTTC.